The TCR beta chain under discussion was sequenced for a study of T cells in Graves' hyperthyroidism and ophthalmopathy. V gave up 10 bases and J gave up 1 base, with 15 bases separating them. Germline CDR1 SNHLY, CDR2 FYNNEI. CDR3 length: 14 residues. TCR beta CDR3 regions were amplified from RNA. A set of HTBI primers served as the primers for a first-round RT-PCR of the TCR CDR3. TCRdb itself ran the multiplex PCR reads through MiXCR, one entry per CDR3 protein. The data contain 750,000 to 900,000 distinct CDR3 sequences, roughly 37% of them seen just once; the ten biggest clones take up over 8%. Exclusions: uncontrolled infection, other autoimmune disease, pregnancy, lactation.

This chain links TRBV2 with TRBJ2-3, with a possible D match to TRBD2 (6 bases). The clonotype originates from a man between 18 and 29 years old with Graves' hyperthyroidism. The source material was blood. CDR3: CATLLREGTDTQYF. In DNA, the CDR3 is TGTGCCACCCTGCTCAGGGAGGGCACAGATACGCAGTATTTT.